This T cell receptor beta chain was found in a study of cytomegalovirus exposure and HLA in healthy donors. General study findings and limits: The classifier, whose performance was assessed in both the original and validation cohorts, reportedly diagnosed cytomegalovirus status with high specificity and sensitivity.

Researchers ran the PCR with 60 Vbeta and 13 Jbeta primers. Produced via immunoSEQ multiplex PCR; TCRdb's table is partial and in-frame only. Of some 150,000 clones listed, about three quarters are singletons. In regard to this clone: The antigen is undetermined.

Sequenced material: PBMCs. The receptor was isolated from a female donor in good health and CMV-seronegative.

DNA of the CDR3: TGTGCCAGCAGTGCGACAGGGGGTAACTATGGCTACACCTTC. Its protein is CASSATGGNYGYTF. This sequence joins TRBV27 and TRBJ1-2; 9 bases are shared with TRBD1. The length of the CDR3 is 14 residues. The V gene end was trimmed by 5 bases and the J gene end by 1 base; junction bases not matched to a gene: 2. Germline loops: CDR1 MNHEY, CDR2 SMNVEV (reference sequence).